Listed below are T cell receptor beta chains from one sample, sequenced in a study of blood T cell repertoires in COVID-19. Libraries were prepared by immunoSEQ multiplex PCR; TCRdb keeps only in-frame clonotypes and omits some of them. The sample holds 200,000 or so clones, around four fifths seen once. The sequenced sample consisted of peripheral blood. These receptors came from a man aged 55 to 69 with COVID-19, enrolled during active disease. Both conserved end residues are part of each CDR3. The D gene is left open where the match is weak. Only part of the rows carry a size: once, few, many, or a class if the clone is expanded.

CDR3: CASSPTGGAGVRNTEAFF
DNA: TGTGCCAGCTCACCTACAGGGGGCGCCGGCGTTCGGAACACTGAAGCTTTCTTT
length: 18
size: NA
V: TRBV18
J: TRBJ1-1
D: TRBD1

CDR3: CASSSQGRGFVAFF
DNA: TGTGCCAGTAGTTCACAGGGACGCGGGTTTGTGGCTTTCTTT
length: 14
size: NA
V: TRBV19
J: TRBJ1-1
D: NA

CDR3: CASSLDSLSLNTGELFF
DNA: TGTGCCAGCAGCCTTGACAGCCTCAGCTTGAACACCGGGGAGCTGTTTTTT
length: 17
size: NA
V: TRBV5-4
J: TRBJ2-2
D: NA

CDR3: CASSPRLVSNTEAFF
DNA: TGTGCCAGCAGCCCGAGGCTGGTCAGCAACACTGAAGCTTTCTTT
length: 15
size: NA
V: TRBV7-2
J: TRBJ1-1
D: NA

CDR3: CASSLEGGAGQPQHF
DNA: TGTGCCAGCAGCTTAGAGGGAGGGGCTGGGCAGCCCCAGCATTTT
length: 15
size: once
V: TRBV7-9
J: TRBJ1-5
D: NA

CDR3: CASSLGGRDEAFF
DNA: TGTGCCAGCAGCTTAGGAGGGCGGGATGAAGCTTTCTTT
length: 13
size: NA
V: TRBV7-9
J: TRBJ1-1
D: NA

CDR3: CASSYSVTNNEQFF
DNA: TGTGCCAGCAGTTACTCTGTGACTAACAATGAGCAGTTCTTC
length: 14
size: NA
V: TRBV6-5
J: TRBJ2-1
D: NA

CDR3: CASSGQSYGYTF
DNA: TGTGCCAGTAGTGGACAGAGCTATGGCTACACCTTC
length: 12
size: NA
V: TRBV19
J: TRBJ1-2
D: NA

CDR3: CAGPTGGPNFF
DNA: TGTGCCGGGCCGACAGGGGGTCCCAATTTCTTC
length: 11
size: NA
V: TRBV21-1
J: TRBJ2-1
D: NA

CDR3: CASSLEGAWAKNIQYF
DNA: TGTGCCAGCAGCTTAGAAGGGGCTTGGGCCAAAAACATTCAGTACTTC
length: 16
size: NA
V: TRBV7-9
J: TRBJ2-4
D: NA

CDR3: CASSEVANTEAFF
DNA: TGTGCCAGCAGCGAAGTGGCCAACACTGAAGCTTTCTTT
length: 13
size: NA
V: TRBV6-1
J: TRBJ1-1
D: NA